Listed below are T cell receptor beta chains from one sample, sequenced in a study of shared clonotypes between healthy human individuals. Sequencing used immunoSEQ multiplex PCR; TCRdb keeps in-frame clones, though not all of them. The sample carries 180,000 or so clones, just under 95% recorded once. The sample taken for sequencing was naive CD4+ T cells sorted from blood. The receptors come from a woman in her 30s in good health. The CDR3 runs from the conserved cysteine through the conserved F or W. Fields, in order: D gene, clone size, V gene, J gene, CDR3 protein, CDR3 DNA. A D gene is named only where the DNA matches it firmly. The size entry is marked missing in some rows and otherwise reads once, few, many or a size class.

d_call: -
clone_size: -
v_call: TRBV28
j_call: TRBJ2-7
cdr3_aa: CASRVDGVAYEQYF
cdr3_nt: TGTGCCAGCCGAGTGGACGGGGTTGCCTACGAGCAGTACTTC

d_call: -
clone_size: -
v_call: TRBV19
j_call: TRBJ2-5
cdr3_aa: CASRGALEQYF
cdr3_nt: TGTGCCAGTCGGGGGGCGTTGGAGCAGTACTTC

d_call: -
clone_size: -
v_call: TRBV7-6
j_call: TRBJ2-5
cdr3_aa: CASSLADQETQYF
cdr3_nt: TGTGCCAGCAGCTTAGCAGACCAAGAGACCCAGTACTTC

d_call: -
clone_size: -
v_call: TRBV27
j_call: TRBJ2-1
cdr3_aa: CASRSAGSGSYNEQFF
cdr3_nt: TGTGCCAGCAGATCCGCCGGCAGCGGCTCCTACAATGAGCAGTTCTTC

d_call: TRBD1
clone_size: -
v_call: TRBV19
j_call: TRBJ2-7
cdr3_aa: CASSRSGTDSYEQYF
cdr3_nt: TGTGCCAGTAGTAGATCCGGGACAGACTCCTACGAGCAGTACTTC

d_call: -
clone_size: -
v_call: TRBV5-1
j_call: TRBJ2-7
cdr3_aa: CASSLRSSYEQYF
cdr3_nt: TGCGCCAGCAGCCTGCGTAGCAGCTACGAGCAGTACTTC

d_call: -
clone_size: -
v_call: TRBV19
j_call: TRBJ2-1
cdr3_aa: CASTRGAQIYNEQFF
cdr3_nt: TGTGCCAGTACCAGGGGAGCTCAGATCTACAATGAGCAGTTCTTC

d_call: TRBD2
clone_size: -
v_call: TRBV6-6
j_call: TRBJ2-7
cdr3_aa: CASSGTSGRYDEQYF
cdr3_nt: TGTGCCAGCAGTGGTACTAGCGGGAGATACGACGAGCAGTACTTC

d_call: TRBD1
clone_size: -
v_call: TRBV29-1
j_call: TRBJ1-1
cdr3_aa: CSVEDRLNTEAFF
cdr3_nt: TGCAGCGTTGAGGACAGGCTGAACACTGAAGCTTTCTTT

d_call: TRBD1
clone_size: -
v_call: TRBV28
j_call: TRBJ2-7
cdr3_aa: CASRDPGQGAYEQYF
cdr3_nt: TGTGCCAGCAGAGATCCGGGACAGGGGGCGTACGAGCAGTACTTC

d_call: -
clone_size: -
v_call: TRBV15
j_call: TRBJ2-1
cdr3_aa: CATSRDLGGSSYNEQFF
cdr3_nt: TGTGCCACCAGCAGAGATCTGGGCGGTAGCTCCTACAATGAGCAGTTCTTC

d_call: TRBD2
clone_size: once
v_call: TRBV7-9
j_call: TRBJ2-7
cdr3_aa: CASSNLGGSHEQYF
cdr3_nt: TGTGCCAGCAGTAATCTCGGGGGGTCCCACGAGCAGTACTTC

d_call: -
clone_size: few
v_call: TRBV5-4
j_call: TRBJ2-7
cdr3_aa: CASSRLGSEQYF
cdr3_nt: TGTGCCAGCAGTCGGCTAGGGTCCGAGCAGTACTTC

d_call: -
clone_size: -
v_call: TRBV5-1
j_call: TRBJ2-3
cdr3_aa: CASSLAGTTDTQYF
cdr3_nt: TGCGCCAGCAGCTTGGCCGGGACCACAGATACGCAGTATTTT

d_call: TRBD2
clone_size: once
v_call: TRBV6-4
j_call: TRBJ2-3
cdr3_aa: CASSVSGSWDTQYF
cdr3_nt: TGTGCCAGCAGTGTTAGCGGGAGTTGGGATACGCAGTATTTT

d_call: TRBD2
clone_size: -
v_call: TRBV5-5
j_call: TRBJ2-7
cdr3_aa: CASSETSGGTKIF
cdr3_nt: TGTGCCAGCAGCGAGACTAGCGGGGGTACTAAAATCTTC

d_call: -
clone_size: -
v_call: TRBV15
j_call: TRBJ1-4
cdr3_aa: CATSRGQFNEKLFF
cdr3_nt: TGTGCCACCAGCCGCGGCCAGTTTAATGAAAAACTGTTTTTT

d_call: TRBD1
clone_size: -
v_call: TRBV5-1
j_call: TRBJ1-5
cdr3_aa: CASSRDRADNQPQHF
cdr3_nt: TGCGCCAGCAGCAGGGACAGGGCGGACAATCAGCCCCAGCATTTT

d_call: -
clone_size: -
v_call: TRBV7-8
j_call: TRBJ2-7
cdr3_aa: CASSLGGLGTQSFYEQYF
cdr3_nt: TGTGCCAGCAGCTTAGGGGGCCTAGGGACTCAAAGCTTTTACGAGCAGTACTTC

d_call: -
clone_size: -
v_call: TRBV10-2
j_call: TRBJ1-4
cdr3_aa: CASSELGGLGEKLFF
cdr3_nt: TGCGCCAGCAGTGAGCTGGGGGGCTTGGGTGAAAAACTGTTTTTT

d_call: -
clone_size: -
v_call: TRBV18
j_call: TRBJ1-5
cdr3_aa: CASSPGGARDQPQHF
cdr3_nt: TGTGCCAGCTCACCAGGGGGCGCCCGGGATCAGCCCCAGCATTTT

d_call: TRBD1
clone_size: -
v_call: TRBV7-2
j_call: TRBJ1-2
cdr3_aa: CASSQGQGFGYTF
cdr3_nt: TGTGCCAGCAGCCAGGGACAGGGGTTTGGCTACACCTTC

d_call: -
clone_size: once
v_call: TRBV30
j_call: TRBJ1-4
cdr3_aa: CAWSVVSGEKLFF
cdr3_nt: TGTGCCTGGAGTGTTGTTTCGGGGGAAAAACTGTTTTTT

d_call: TRBD2
clone_size: -
v_call: TRBV9
j_call: TRBJ2-7
cdr3_aa: CASSVGIGTSGTKYEQYF
cdr3_nt: TGTGCCAGCAGCGTTGGCATCGGGACTAGCGGGACCAAGTACGAGCAGTACTTC

d_call: TRBD1
clone_size: -
v_call: TRBV19
j_call: TRBJ2-7
cdr3_aa: CASRDRAFEQYF
cdr3_nt: TGTGCCAGTAGGGACAGGGCCTTCGAGCAGTACTTC

d_call: -
clone_size: -
v_call: TRBV2
j_call: TRBJ1-2
cdr3_aa: CASTGEEGYGYTF
cdr3_nt: TGTGCCAGCACAGGGGAGGAGGGGTATGGCTACACCTTC

d_call: TRBD1
clone_size: -
v_call: TRBV7-8
j_call: TRBJ2-5
cdr3_aa: CASSSSWTGSETQYF
cdr3_nt: TGTGCCAGCAGCTCATCCTGGACAGGGTCGGAGACCCAGTACTTC

d_call: -
clone_size: -
v_call: TRBV28
j_call: TRBJ2-7
cdr3_aa: CASRIQGPYEQYF
cdr3_nt: TGTGCCAGCAGAATCCAGGGACCCTACGAGCAGTACTTC

d_call: TRBD2
clone_size: -
v_call: TRBV29-1
j_call: TRBJ2-3
cdr3_aa: CSVEEALAGVSTDTQYF
cdr3_nt: TGCAGCGTTGAAGAAGCGTTAGCGGGAGTGAGCACAGATACGCAGTATTTT

d_call: -
clone_size: -
v_call: TRBV5-6
j_call: TRBJ1-5
cdr3_aa: CASSASGTRDDQPQHF
cdr3_nt: TGTGCCAGCAGCGCCTCCGGGACACGGGACGATCAGCCCCAGCATTTT

d_call: -
clone_size: -
v_call: TRBV15
j_call: TRBJ2-2
cdr3_aa: CATSFQGIGTGELFF
cdr3_nt: TGTGCCACCAGCTTTCAGGGAATTGGCACCGGGGAGCTGTTTTTT

d_call: -
clone_size: -
v_call: TRBV18
j_call: TRBJ1-4
cdr3_aa: CASSPTGTGYELFF
cdr3_nt: TGTGCCAGCTCACCAACCGGGACGGGGTACGAACTGTTTTTT

d_call: -
clone_size: -
v_call: TRBV27
j_call: TRBJ2-7
cdr3_aa: CASSLVSSSYEQYF
cdr3_nt: TGTGCCAGCAGTTTGGTCAGTTCCTCCTACGAGCAGTACTTC

d_call: -
clone_size: -
v_call: TRBV18
j_call: TRBJ1-1
cdr3_aa: CASSLDQGHIMNTEAFF
cdr3_nt: TGTGCCAGCTCACTGGACCAGGGACACATCATGAACACTGAAGCTTTCTTT

d_call: TRBD1
clone_size: -
v_call: TRBV19
j_call: TRBJ1-2
cdr3_aa: CASSTQGGRNYGYTF
cdr3_nt: TGTGCCAGTAGTACCCAGGGGGGTAGGAACTATGGCTACACCTTC

d_call: -
clone_size: -
v_call: TRBV28
j_call: TRBJ1-1
cdr3_aa: CASTSHSPPWAGRAFF
cdr3_nt: TGTGCCAGCACCTCGCACTCCCCTCCGTGGGCGGGGAGGGCTTTCTTT

d_call: TRBD1
clone_size: -
v_call: TRBV6-1
j_call: TRBJ2-3
cdr3_aa: CASRETGTGSTDTQYF
cdr3_nt: TGTGCCAGCAGGGAAACCGGGACAGGGTCCACAGATACGCAGTATTTT

d_call: -
clone_size: -
v_call: TRBV11-2
j_call: TRBJ2-5
cdr3_aa: CASRKRGSEETQYF
cdr3_nt: TGTGCCAGCAGAAAAAGGGGCAGCGAAGAGACCCAGTACTTC

d_call: -
clone_size: -
v_call: TRBV7-9
j_call: TRBJ1-4
cdr3_aa: CASSSWSATNEKLFF
cdr3_nt: TGTGCCAGCAGCTCCTGGTCGGCAACTAATGAAAAACTGTTTTTT

d_call: -
clone_size: -
v_call: TRBV5-6
j_call: TRBJ2-2
cdr3_aa: CASSLYLFWDTPGELFF
cdr3_nt: TGTGCCAGCAGCTTGTACCTTTTCTGGGACACCCCCGGGGAGCTGTTTTTT

d_call: TRBD1
clone_size: -
v_call: TRBV29-1
j_call: TRBJ2-7
cdr3_aa: CSVPGKGAGGRYEQYF
cdr3_nt: TGCAGCGTCCCGGGAAAGGGGGCAGGGGGCAGGTACGAGCAGTACTTC

d_call: -
clone_size: -
v_call: TRBV2
j_call: TRBJ1-2
cdr3_aa: CASRVGYGYTF
cdr3_nt: TGTGCCAGCAGGGTTGGGTATGGCTACACCTTC

d_call: -
clone_size: -
v_call: TRBV7-6
j_call: TRBJ2-5
cdr3_aa: CASSLRTGTGQETQYF
cdr3_nt: TGTGCCAGCAGCTTGAGAACCGGGACTGGCCAAGAGACCCAGTACTTC

d_call: -
clone_size: -
v_call: TRBV6-6
j_call: TRBJ2-1
cdr3_aa: CASSYTDRFYNEQFF
cdr3_nt: TGTGCCAGCAGTTACACCGACAGGTTCTACAATGAGCAGTTCTTC

d_call: TRBD2
clone_size: -
v_call: TRBV28
j_call: TRBJ2-7
cdr3_aa: CASSLPSTSGNEQYF
cdr3_nt: TGTGCCAGCAGTTTACCGAGTACTAGCGGCAACGAGCAGTACTTC

d_call: -
clone_size: -
v_call: TRBV18
j_call: TRBJ2-7
cdr3_aa: CASSLSRDEQYF
cdr3_nt: TGTGCCAGCTCACTAAGCAGGGACGAGCAGTACTTC

d_call: TRBD1
clone_size: -
v_call: TRBV28
j_call: TRBJ2-7
cdr3_aa: CASSRNPRDRGSYEQYF
cdr3_nt: TGTGCCAGCAGCCGGAACCCCCGGGACAGGGGCTCCTACGAGCAGTACTTC

d_call: -
clone_size: -
v_call: TRBV6-5
j_call: TRBJ1-1
cdr3_aa: CASSYSRGLDTEAFF
cdr3_nt: TGTGCCAGCAGTTACTCGAGGGGCCTTGACACTGAAGCTTTCTTT

d_call: -
clone_size: -
v_call: TRBV25-1
j_call: TRBJ2-3
cdr3_aa: CASSDLGLGADTQYF
cdr3_nt: TGTGCCAGCAGTGATTTAGGCCTCGGGGCAGATACGCAGTATTTT

d_call: -
clone_size: -
v_call: TRBV5-1
j_call: TRBJ2-6
cdr3_aa: CASSVNSGANVLTF
cdr3_nt: TGCGCCAGCAGCGTCAACTCTGGGGCCAACGTCCTGACTTTC

d_call: -
clone_size: -
v_call: TRBV19
j_call: TRBJ2-7
cdr3_aa: CASSIRSSTDYEQYF
cdr3_nt: TGTGCCAGTAGTATTCGCTCTAGCACAGACTACGAGCAGTACTTC

d_call: TRBD1
clone_size: -
v_call: TRBV4-1
j_call: TRBJ1-1
cdr3_aa: CASSQARQGGSTEAFF
cdr3_nt: TGCGCCAGCAGCCAAGCCCGACAGGGGGGGAGCACTGAAGCTTTCTTT

d_call: -
clone_size: -
v_call: TRBV7-7
j_call: TRBJ2-7
cdr3_aa: CASTLDPGLYEQYF
cdr3_nt: TGTGCCAGCACCCTTGACCCGGGGTTATACGAGCAGTACTTC

d_call: -
clone_size: once
v_call: TRBV28
j_call: TRBJ1-2
cdr3_aa: CASSFSNYGYTF
cdr3_nt: TGTGCCAGCAGTTTCTCTAACTATGGCTACACCTTC

d_call: TRBD2
clone_size: -
v_call: TRBV27
j_call: TRBJ2-3
cdr3_aa: CASSFGERDFTDTQYF
cdr3_nt: TGTGCCAGCAGTTTTGGGGAGCGGGACTTCACAGATACGCAGTATTTT

d_call: TRBD1
clone_size: -
v_call: TRBV28
j_call: TRBJ1-1
cdr3_aa: CASSPGGKNTEAFF
cdr3_nt: TGTGCCAGCAGTCCAGGGGGGAAGAACACTGAGGCTTTCTTT

d_call: -
clone_size: few
v_call: TRBV7-9
j_call: TRBJ2-7
cdr3_aa: CASSFTSYEQYF
cdr3_nt: TGTGCCAGCAGCTTTACGAGCTACGAGCAGTACTTC

d_call: -
clone_size: -
v_call: TRBV6-5
j_call: TRBJ1-5
cdr3_aa: CASSYGGGSNQPQHF
cdr3_nt: TGTGCCAGCAGTTACGGGGGGGGAAGCAATCAGCCCCAGCATTTT